The source of this TCR beta chain is a study of cytomegalovirus exposure and HLA in healthy donors. Study-level points and caveats: A later analysis found that most CMV-associated TCR beta chains appeared HLA-restricted. It emerged from a later analysis that several of the most significant clusters appeared to be linked to common viral pathogens. DRB1 had the most TCR associations and HLA-C the fewest, a later analysis found, with rates varying by HLA locus.

Vbeta (60) and Jbeta (13) primers were used in the PCR. TCRdb keeps only in-frame clones here, not all; method: immunoSEQ multiplex PCR. Altogether about 200,000 clones are present, roughly 80% being singletons, with the ten largest covering about 3.1%. Germline values: CDR1 MDHEN, CDR2 SYDVKM. Losses at the gene ends were 6 bases for V and 8 bases for J; bases not matched to a gene: 13. The CDR3 totals 15 residues. Comments on this clone: What it binds is not known.

Sequencing was performed on PBMCs. The sequence was obtained from a man younger than 45 in good health and CMV-seronegative. This chain connects TRBV28 to TRBJ2-1; 7 bases are shared with TRBD1. The CDR3 region has the DNA TGTGCCAGCAGCGGGCGACAGGGCGGAATTTATGAGCAGTTCTTC. This codes for CASSGRQGGIYEQFF. The complete variable domain, with remaining parts taken from reference TRBV28 and TRBJ2-1, reads DVKVTQSSRYLVKRTGEKVFLECVQDMDHENMFWYRQDPGLGLRLIYFSYDVKMKEKGDIPEGYSVSREKKERFSLILESASTNQTSMYLCASSGRQGGIYEQFFGPGTRLTVL.